This T cell receptor (beta chain) was sequenced in a study of OX40 agonist ivuxolimab in advanced cancers. Study-level information: Of the patients, three showed partial responses, one with hepatocellular carcinoma and two with cutaneous melanoma.

CDR3 size: 16 residues. The germline V gene has CDR1 LNHNV and CDR2 YYDKDF (reference sequence). Trimming took 6 bases from V and 5 from J, leaving 19 bases between them. Libraries were prepared by immunoSEQ multiplex PCR; TCRdb keeps only in-frame clonotypes and omits some of them. The repertoire has 60,000 to 100,000 clones, roughly 84% of them found once; the top ten carry about 0.25%. On this clone itself: What it recognizes is unknown.

Study outcomes and limitations: Clonal expansion was seen in CD4+ and CD8+ blood T cells by week 6 at 0.1 to 3.0 mg/kg. Expanded clones tended on average to be more numerous among CD8+ T cells than CD4+. A proportion of nonresponders additionally exhibited low normalized T-cell clonal expansion.

The receptor was isolated from an adult with an advanced solid tumor such as melanoma, head and neck, liver or kidney cancer. The sequencing used CD4+ or CD8+ T cells sorted from blood, collected in a trial of the OX40 agonist ivuxolimab. The V call is TRBV15, the J call TRBJ1-4; the D gene is possibly TRBD1 (5 bases). The CDR3 is CATRSRRGGGNEKLFF. Here the CDR3 DNA reads TGTGCCACCAGGAGTAGGCGGGGCGGGGGAAATGAAAAACTGTTTTTT.